What follows is one T cell receptor (beta chain) and its context. Its antigen remains unidentified. Profiling relied on immunoSEQ multiplex PCR, and the TCRdb table lists in-frame clones only, not all of them. This repertoire shows 2 million to 2.5 million clones, approximately 94% found once; its top ten account for roughly 0.13%. The entry originates in a study of shared clonotypes between healthy human individuals. The CDR3 has 12 residues. Trimming left V 3 bases short and J 8 bases short, with 10 bases between. Germline CDR1 reads MNHNS; CDR2 reads SASEGT. Everyone who donated was a Caucasian adult who lived in Nashville, Tennessee. CD45RA-negative memory and CD45RA+ naive subsets were split from the CD4+ cells. Notes on the study in general: An anticipated effect of sequencing depth on clonotype sharing among donors was recognized. Approximately 5.3% was the fraction of naive CD4 clonotypes found shared across several donors.

This TCR derives from a man between 18 and 29 years old in good health. The material sequenced was naive CD4+ T cells sorted from blood. The subset here: CD45RA+ positively selected. The chain links TRBV6-1 to TRBJ1-2; D ambiguous. The CDR3 DNA follows: TGTGCCAGCAGTGACGGTCCTTTCGGCTACACCTTC. Encoded protein: CASSDGPFGYTF.